The 7 T cell receptor beta chains below all came from one sample that was sequenced in a study of identical twins. TCRdb fed the 5' RACE reads into MiXCR, producing one record per CDR3 protein. The sample holds roughly 290,000 distinct CDR3 sequences, approximately 8.5% seen once. Separately, the same data were catalogued under a study of yellow fever vaccine responses in identical twins.

The sequenced material came from memory (CD45RO+) T cells sorted from blood. The receptors here all came from a woman aged 18-35 years in good health.

V is TRBV12-3 or TRBV12-4 and J is TRBJ2-1; 8 positions match TRBD2. This CDR3 contains 16 residues. Trimming removed 6 bases from V and 7 bases from J; junction bases left unmatched: 14. CDR3 in DNA: TGTGCCAGCAGCCGACCCACTAGCGGACTGTGGAATGAGCAGTTCTTC. This gives the protein CASSRPTSGLWNEQFF.

This clonotype was observed at least ten times. The CDR3 sequence is CASSPTGSLKSSPLHF. CDR3 DNA: TGTGCCAGCAGCCCGACGGGGTCCCTAAAAAGTTCACCCCTCCACTTT. The chain couples TRBV3-1 to TRBJ1-6; D remains ambiguous. V lost 4 bases to trimming and J lost 9 bases, with 19 bases between them. Germline-derived CDR1 and CDR2 are LGHDT and YNNKEL (reference sequence). This CDR3 has 16 residues.

This clonotype was observed many times. The chain is built from TRBV5-6 and TRBJ1-3; TRBD1 might be the D (6 bases). Germline V gives CDR1 SGHDT, CDR2 YYEEEE. V dropped 2 bases and J dropped 0 bases, with 15 bases sitting between them. This CDR3 is 17 amino acids long. The CDR3 loop is CASSFAATGYSGNTIYF. Written as DNA, the CDR3 is TGTGCCAGCAGCTTTGCGGCGACAGGCTACTCTGGAAACACCATATATTTT.

This clonotype has just a few counts. This chain's CDR3 is CASSEDSSYEQYV. The DNA of the CDR3 is TGTGCCAGCAGTGAGGACAGCTCCTACGAGCAGTACGTC. The genes are TRBV28 and TRBJ2-7; D perhaps matches TRBD1 (6 bases). Per the germline V gene, CDR1 is MDHEN and CDR2 is SYDVKM. With 5 bases removed from V and 0 bases from J, the gap between germline ends came to 8 bases. The length of the CDR3 is 13 residues.

At least ten counts were recorded for this clonotype. V is TRBV12-3 or TRBV12-4 and J is TRBJ2-7; 9 bases agree with TRBD1. The CDR3 consists of 14 residues. V gave up 4 bases and J gave up 3 bases; unmatched junction bases: 4. CDR3 region: CASSSPGQGYEQYF. In DNA form, the CDR3 reads TGTGCCAGCAGTTCACCGGGACAGGGCTACGAGCAGTACTTC.

This clonotype was detected only a few times. At one boundary the junction diverges from the germline segment, which might be a read error. The rearrangement joins TRBV28 to TRBJ2-7; 14 bases align to TRBD2. Germline CDR1 MDHEN, CDR2 SYDVKM. The CDR3 is 17 amino acids. The CDR3, as DNA: TGTGCCAGCAGCCGCTGGATGACCGGGACTAGCGGGAGCCAGACCAAATTC. Protein: CASSRWMTGTSGSQTKF.

Only a few counts were recorded for this clonotype. In nucleotides, the CDR3 is TGCGCCAGCAGCGTGGGACAGGGTAGTTCACCCCTCCACTTT. Translated: CASSVGQGSSPLHF. The rearrangement joins TRBV5-1 to TRBJ1-6; 9 bases line up with TRBD1. This CDR3 region has 14 residues. V lost 4 bases and J lost 9; bases outside the gene matches: 5. Germline values: CDR1 SGHRS, CDR2 YFSETQ.